These T cell receptor beta chains were read from a single sample in a study of tumor-infiltrating lymphocytes in primary liver carcinoma. TCRdb re-derived calls from the multiplex PCR reads in MiXCR, one entry per CDR3 protein. The data contain around 330,000 distinct CDR3 sequences, 55% to 65% of them singletons. The specimen was peripheral blood. These receptors were taken from a man between 35 and 55 years old with primary liver carcinoma and hepatitis B virus infection. Both conserved end residues are part of each CDR3. A D gene is named only where the DNA matches it firmly. The size of a clone is reported for some rows only, either as once, few or many, or as a class for expanded clones.

-,TRBV29-1,TRBD2,TRBJ2-3,CSVNTRGEVTQYF,TGCAGCGTGAACACACGGGGGGAAGTTACGCAGTATTTT
-,TRBV24-1,-,TRBJ2-3,CATSEAGTDTQYF,TGTGCCACCAGTGAGGCGGGAACAGATACGCAGTATTTT
-,TRBV14,TRBD2,TRBJ2-7,CVSSHTSGLAGASYERYF,TGTGTCAGCAGCCATACGTCTGGACTAGCGGGAGCCTCCTACGAGCGGTACTTC
-,TRBV28,-,TRBJ1-1,CASSFGRGMWGAEAFF,TGTGCCAGCAGTTTCGGCAGGGGAATGTGGGGCGCTGAAGCTTTCTTT
few,TRBV9,TRBD2,TRBJ2-1,CASSWTSGSHLRNEQFF,TGTGCCAGCAGTTGGACTAGCGGGAGTCACCTACGCAATGAGCAGTTCTTC
many,TRBV6-5,-,TRBJ2-7,CASSSGLNYEQYF,TGTGCCAGCAGTTCCGGACTCAACTACGAGCAGTACTTC
once,TRBV7-9,-,TRBJ2-1,CASSFPNLTRSEQFF,TGTGCCAGCAGCTTCCCGAACCTGACCAGGAGTGAGCAGTTCTTC
-,TRBV12-3/TRBV12-4,-,TRBJ1-2,CVSNEDLLPFYGYTF,TGTGTCAGCAATGAGGACCTCCTGCCCTTCTATGGCTACACCTTC
-,TRBV20-1,-,TRBJ2-5,CSASSPGEQQTQYF,TGCAGTGCTAGCTCCCCGGGAGAACAACAGACCCAGTACTTC
-,TRBV10-1,-,TRBJ2-7,CASSESRSESYEQYF,TGCGCCAGCAGTGAGTCGAGGAGCGAATCCTACGAGCAGTACTTC
-,TRBV19,TRBD1,TRBJ1-4,CASSARDRLNEKLFF,TGTGCCAGTAGTGCCCGGGACAGGCTTAATGAAAAACTGTTTTTT
-,TRBV11-2,-,TRBJ2-7,CASILERHYEQYF,TGTGCCAGCATCTTAGAACGGCACTACGAGCAGTACTTC
once,TRBV4-2,TRBD1,TRBJ1-2,CASGQDLPSGTVTYGYTF,TGTGCCAGCGGCCAAGACTTGCCGTCCGGGACAGTCACCTATGGCTACACCTTC
-,TRBV6-5,-,TRBJ2-6,CASSPRRTRANVLTF,TGTGCCAGCAGTCCACGACGGACTAGGGCCAACGTCCTGACTTTC
-,TRBV10-3,TRBD1,TRBJ1-2,CTTQTGGPGYGYTF,TGTACCACCCAGACAGGGGGCCCGGGATATGGCTACACCTTC
-,TRBV11-3,-,TRBJ2-1,CYSSLQGGRFF,TGTTACAGCAGCTTACAGGGAGGGAGGTTCTTC
-,TRBV7-9,TRBD1,TRBJ1-2,CASSLIEGADGYTF,TGTGCCAGTAGCTTAATCGAGGGGGCGGATGGCTACACCTTC
-,TRBV6-4,-,TRBJ2-6,CASSPLSGTNVLTF,TGTGCCAGCAGCCCACTCTCTGGGACCAACGTCCTGACTTTC
-,TRBV29-1,TRBD1,TRBJ2-7,CSVLKRQGSDEQYF,TGCAGCGTTCTGAAGAGACAGGGGAGCGATGAGCAGTACTTC
-,TRBV6-1,-,TRBJ2-6,CASSGTASGANVLTF,TGTGCCAGCAGTGGGACAGCCTCTGGGGCCAACGTCCTGACTTTC
-,TRBV6-2/TRBV6-3,-,TRBJ2-2,CASSPHAKLVTGELFF,TGTGCCAGCAGTCCTCATGCGAAGTTAGTCACCGGGGAGCTGTTTTTT
-,TRBV11-3,TRBD1,TRBJ2-1,CASSLGQAYNERFF,TGTGCCAGTAGCTTAGGACAGGCCTACAATGAGCGGTTCTTC
-,TRBV5-6,-,TRBJ1-1,CASSLRHERQKAFF,TGTGCCAGCAGCTTGCGCCATGAGAGACAGAAAGCTTTCTTT
-,TRBV5-6,-,TRBJ2-7,CASSLRGQGRYEQYF,TGTGCCAGCAGCTTGCGGGGTCAGGGGCGTTACGAGCAGTACTTC
few,TRBV5-6,TRBD1,TRBJ1-4,CASSSLDRLANEKLFF,TGTGCCAGCAGCTCCCTGGACAGGCTGGCTAATGAAAAACTGTTTTTT
-,TRBV5-1,TRBD2,TRBJ2-3,CASSSVAGDSTDTQYF,TGCGCCAGCAGCTCAGTAGCGGGAGATAGCACAGATACGCAGTATTTT
once,TRBV5-6,-,TRBJ2-2,CANSLGIRETGAGELFF,TGTGCCAACAGCTTGGGTATAAGGGAGACGGGCGCCGGGGAGCTGTTTTTT
many,TRBV6-5,-,TRBJ1-5,CASSYSRGQPQHF,TGTGCCAGCAGTTACTCGAGGGGTCAGCCCCAGCATTTT
many,TRBV6-1,TRBD1,TRBJ1-5,CASSETGGQPQHF,TGTGCCAGCAGTGAAACAGGGGGTCAGCCCCAGCATTTT
many,TRBV29-1,-,TRBJ2-5,CSGTTPEETQYF,TGCAGCGGGACTACGCCAGAAGAGACCCAGTACTTC
-,TRBV7-8,TRBD2,TRBJ2-3,CANSLASGYTDTQYF,TGTGCCAACAGCTTGGCTAGCGGGTACACAGATACGCAGTATTTT
-,TRBV28,TRBD1,TRBJ2-3,CASSLSWIFRRDRIVDTQYF,TGTGCCAGCAGTCTCTCCTGGATATTCCGTCGGGACAGGATCGTGGATACGCAGTATTTT
-,TRBV5-1,-,TRBJ1-4,CATSIDKADEKLFF,TGCGCCACCAGCATAGACAAGGCGGACGAAAAACTGTTTTTT
once,TRBV5-1,-,TRBJ2-3,CASSLDGGPDTHYF,TGCGCCAGCAGCTTGGATGGGGGTCCAGATACGCATTATTTT
-,TRBV5-1,TRBD1,TRBJ1-1,CASSAGTGGTEAFF,TGCGCCAGCAGCGCCGGGACAGGGGGGACTGAAGCTTTCTTT
many,TRBV6-1,TRBD2,TRBJ2-7,CASSTSGSYEQYF,TGTGCCAGCAGTACTAGCGGGAGCTACGAGCAGTACTTC
-,TRBV30,-,TRBJ2-7,CAWSVGGAGSYEQYF,TGTGCCTGGAGTGTGGGGGGGGCAGGTTCCTACGAGCAGTACTTC
-,TRBV6-5,-,TRBJ2-7,CTSSYLTAGAYEQYF,TGTACCAGCAGTTACTTGACAGCCGGAGCCTATGAGCAGTACTTC
few,TRBV28,TRBD2,TRBJ2-1,CASSPPGTSRNEQFF,TGTGCCAGCAGTCCACCCGGGACTAGCAGGAATGAGCAGTTCTTC
many,TRBV4-1,-,TRBJ2-1,CASSPTSLYEQFF,TGCGCCAGCAGCCCGACTAGTCTCTATGAGCAGTTCTTC
few,TRBV5-1,TRBD2,TRBJ2-3,CASSLGASGTGTDTQYF,TGCGCCAGCAGCTTGGGTGCTAGCGGGACAGGCACAGATACGCAGTATTTT
-,TRBV11-1,TRBD2,TRBJ2-1,CAGSLARGSGSSYNKQFF,TGTGCCGGCAGCTTAGCGCGGGGGAGCGGAAGCTCCTACAATAAGCAGTTCTTC
many,TRBV14,-,TRBJ2-3,CASSPRGTSTDTQYF,TGTGCCAGCAGCCCACGGGGAACTAGCACAGATACGCAGTATTTT
-,TRBV11-2,-,TRBJ1-3,CASSFGSVNTIYF,TGTGCCAGCAGCTTTGGATCAGTCAACACCATATATTTT
-,TRBV6-1,-,TRBJ1-1,CASASDSEGRILAFF,TGTGCCAGCGCCTCGGATTCGGAGGGCAGGATCTTGGCTTTCTTT
-,TRBV12-3/TRBV12-4,-,TRBJ2-2,CASSPRLIGPGKNTGELFF,TGTGCCAGCAGTCCCCGTTTGATTGGGCCAGGGAAGAACACCGGGGAGCTGTTTTTT
-,TRBV7-9,-,TRBJ2-3,CASSPRILGSSGFADTQYF,TGTGCCAGCAGCCCAAGAATTCTCGGGTCTTCGGGGTTTGCAGATACGCAGTATTTT
few,TRBV12-3/TRBV12-4,-,TRBJ1-4,CASSSPRQGSEKLFF,TGTGCCAGCTCATCGCCCCGGCAGGGGAGTGAAAAACTGTTTTTT
-,TRBV29-1,-,TRBJ2-3,CSIDSGTDTQYF,TGCAGTATTGATTCGGGCACAGATACGCAGTATTTT
many,TRBV5-6,-,TRBJ2-2,CASSHNTGELFF,TGTGCCAGCAGCCACAACACCGGGGAGCTGTTTTTT
-,TRBV4-3,-,TRBJ1-2,CASGQAGAGRNYGYTF,TGCGCCAGCGGCCAGGCAGGGGCAGGGAGGAACTATGGTTACACCTTT
many,TRBV14,TRBD1,TRBJ1-2,CASSPRQGYYGYTF,TGTGCCAGCAGCCCGCGACAGGGCTACTATGGCTACACCTTC
-,TRBV6-1,-,TRBJ2-2,CASSGVPHTGELFF,TGTGCCAGCAGTGGTGTACCCCACACCGGGGAGCTGTTTTTT
many,TRBV5-1,-,TRBJ2-7,CASRETILNGEQYF,TGCGCCAGCAGGGAGACCATCTTAAACGGCGAGCAGTACTTC
-,TRBV5-4,-,TRBJ2-5,CASSLAGSQVTQYF,TGTGCCAGCAGCTTGGCGGGCAGTCAAGTGACCCAGTACTTC
-,TRBV7-9,-,TRBJ1-4,CASSTTARNEKLFF,TGTGCCAGCAGCACGACAGCGAGAAATGAAAAACTGTTTTTT